These 31 T cell receptor beta chains share one sample of origin, sequenced in a study of T cell repertoires in cytomegalovirus infection. These receptors' targets are unknown. TCRdb independently ran MiXCR on the reads; one entry per CDR3 protein. The sample consists of 650,000 to 900,000 distinct CDR3 sequences, approximately 29% of them appearing once. The material was cultured CD8+ T cells from PBMCs, obtained from culture after CMV antigen stimulation. These TCRs come from a human donor in good health (CMV status not recorded). Some clones in this sample may be carry-over from other donors' samples.

This clonotype turned up a few times. The chain couples TRBV12-3 or TRBV12-4 to TRBJ2-7, with D unclear. The CDR3 loop spans 15 amino acids. Deletions cut 0 bases from V and 4 bases from J, with 13 bases between. The CDR3 loop reads CASSLALGIDYEQYV. The CDR3 nucleotides are TGTGCCAGCAGTTTAGCGCTGGGTATAGATTACGAGCAGTACGTC.

Notes on this clonotype: A read error may be the cause here, since a much bigger clone is one base away. The chain is built from TRBV6-1 and TRBJ1-2; TRBD1 might be the D (5 bases). Trimming removed 10 bases at V and 1 base at J, with 16 bases between. Germline V gives CDR1 MNHNS, CDR2 SASEGT. This CDR3 is built from 14 residues. The CDR3 bases are TGTGCCAACAGCCCGGGGGGAATTAACTATGGCTACACCTTC. The encoded protein is CANSPGGINYGYTF.

The chain joins TRBV28 to TRBJ2-5, with 8 bases lining up with TRBD2. V shed 7 bases, J shed 1 base, and the junction held 11 bases outside the gene matches. CDR3 length: 16 residues. Germline values: CDR1 MDHEN, CDR2 SYDVKM. The CDR3 reads CASIPGERGLQETQYF. DNA of the CDR3: TGTGCCAGCATCCCCGGGGAGCGGGGGCTCCAAGAGACCCAGTACTTC.

This clonotype showed up just a few times. The chain links TRBV20-1 to TRBJ2-7; a weak D match, TRBD1 (6 bases). Germline CDR1 DFQATT, CDR2 SNEGSKA (reference sequence). Trimming took 0 bases from V and 0 from J, leaving 9 bases between them. This CDR3 region has 14 residues. CDR3 DNA sequence: TGCAGTGCTAGAGATCCGGACAGCTCCTACGAGCAGTACTTC. It is translated as CSARDPDSSYEQYF.

A few counts support this clonotype. The gene calls are TRBV7-6 and TRBJ1-4; a possible D gene is TRBD1 (6 bases). The CDR3 is made up of 15 amino acids. Germline V gene sequence: CDR1 SGHVS, CDR2 FNYEAQ. With 1 base removed from V and 7 bases from J, the gap between germline ends came to 13 bases. The CDR3 protein is CASSLGGRRVEKLFF. CDR3 DNA sequence: TGTGCCAGCAGCTTAGGGGGGCGGAGGGTTGAAAAACTGTTTTTT.

To note about this clonotype: Possible read error: a much larger clone is one base away. The rearrangement uses TRBV6-6 and TRBJ2-7, with D perhaps assigned TRBD1 or TRBD2 (6 bases each). V lost 6 bases and J 4 bases, leaving 16 bases between the germline ends. Looked up from germline, CDR1 is MNHNY and CDR2 is SVGAGI (reference sequence). This CDR3 spans 14 amino acids. As DNA, the CDR3 is TGTGCCAGCAGGTACAGTGGGGGGCCGTACGAGCAGTACTTC. Its protein product is CASRYSGGPYEQYF.

Notes on this clonotype: Mismatch with germline at one junction end may stem from a read error. The chain joins TRBV7-2 to TRBJ2-3; D may match TRBD1 or TRBD2 (5 bases each). The CDR3 is made up of 15 amino acids. Per the germline V gene, CDR1 is SGHTA and CDR2 is FQGNSA. The CDR3 sequence: CARSSSPGPRETKYF. In DNA form, the CDR3 reads TGTGCCAGAAGCTCTAGCCCGGGGCCTCGAGAGACGAAGTATTTT. The whole variable domain, filled in from reference TRBV7-2 and TRBJ2-3, reads GAGVSQSPSNKVTEKGKDVELRCDPISGHTALYWYRQSLGQGLEFLIYFQGNSAPDKSGLPSDRFSAERTGGSVSTLTIQRTQQEDSAVYLCARSSSPGPRETKYFGPGTRLTVL.

This clonotype has more than one count but fewer than ten. V usage is TRBV6-5 and J usage is TRBJ1-3; 7 nucleotides align to TRBD1. Trimming cost V 2 bases and J 4 bases; bases outside gene matches: 2. The CDR3 has 14 residues. Germline values: CDR1 MNHEY, CDR2 SVGAGI. This CDR3 reads CASSYQGDGNTIYF. The CDR3 DNA sequence: TGTGCCAGCAGTTACCAGGGGGACGGAAACACCATATATTTT.

Ten or more counts support this clonotype. This chain links TRBV7-2 with TRBJ2-3; weak D call: TRBD1 (6 bases). The CDR3 covers 17 residues. Germline V gene data show CDR1 as SGHTA and CDR2 as FQGNSA. V was shortened by 2 bases and J by 0 bases, with 15 bases between the two germline ends. CDR3 amino acids: CASSLFGTGQSTDTQYF. The DNA of the CDR3 is TGTGCCAGCAGCTTATTTGGCACGGGACAAAGCACAGATACGCAGTATTTT.

The V call is TRBV24-1, the J call TRBJ2-1; 10 bases fit TRBD1. Germline V gives CDR1 KGHDR, CDR2 SFDVKD. Germline trimming cut 3 bases from V and 7 bases from J; bases unmatched to any gene: 11. The CDR3 is 17 residues long. Here the CDR3 reads CATSDPEVGQGWNEQFF. The CDR3 bases are TGTGCCACCAGTGATCCCGAGGTGGGACAGGGGTGGAATGAGCAGTTCTTC.

Many counts were recorded for this clonotype. This rearrangement joins TRBV7-6 to TRBJ1-5; the D is unclear. Deletions cut 5 bases from V and 5 bases from J, with 13 bases between. The CDR3 contains 14 residues. Germline CDR1 is SGHVS and CDR2 is FNYEAQ. CDR3 sequence: CASSPGGVDQPQHF. The CDR3, as DNA: TGTGCCAGCAGCCCTGGAGGCGTGGATCAGCCCCAGCATTTT.

This clonotype was found many times. The chain uses TRBV7-8 and TRBJ2-4, with D possibly matching TRBD1 (7 bases). From germline, CDR1 is SGHVS and CDR2 FQNEAQ. V was trimmed by 3 bases and J by 3 bases, leaving 15 bases between them. The CDR3 has 16 residues. The CDR3 loop reads CASSFSEGADKNIQYF. In nucleotides, the CDR3 is TGTGCCAGCAGCTTCTCGGAGGGGGCCGACAAAAACATTCAGTACTTC.

CDR3 nucleotides: TGTGCCAGCAGTTTGGTGGGGTTTCATCAGCCCCAGCATTTT. It is translated as CASSLVGFHQPQHF. This sequence joins TRBV27 and TRBJ1-5; D remains ambiguous. V lost 3 bases, J lost 5 bases, and 11 bases lay in between. The CDR3 is made up of 14 amino acids. CDR1 MNHEY and CDR2 SMNVEV come from the germline V gene (reference sequence).

This clonotype was observed a handful of times. V and J are TRBV7-6 and TRBJ2-1; D is possibly TRBD1 or TRBD2 (6 bases each). The ends were cut back, 1 base at V and 5 bases at J, with 12 bases in the middle. The CDR3 has 15 residues. The germline V gene has CDR1 SGHVS and CDR2 FNYEAQ. The CDR3 DNA sequence: TGTGCCAGCAGCTTAGAACCACGGGGGCACAATGAGCAGTTCTTC. Translated: CASSLEPRGHNEQFF.

The CDR3 sequence: CASSPKGWPDTQYF. The CDR3, as DNA: TGTGCCAGCAGCCCAAAGGGCTGGCCCGATACGCAGTATTTT. V and J are TRBV7-4 and TRBJ2-3, with D unclear. CDR1 SGHVT and CDR2 SQSDAQ come from the germline V gene. The CDR3 totals 14 residues. Trimming left V 5 bases short and J 6 bases short, with 15 bases between.

This clonotype has a count of ten or more. The V and J genes are TRBV7-6 and TRBJ1-2, with D perhaps matching TRBD1 (5 bases). Trimming removed 5 bases at V and 3 bases at J, with 25 bases between. Germline CDR1 is SGHVS and CDR2 is FNYEAQ. The CDR3 contains 18 residues. DNA of the CDR3: TGTGCCAGCAGCAGGTTCCCGTGGCCGGGGGAGGAGGACTATGGCTACACCTTC. Its translation: CASSRFPWPGEEDYGYTF.

The CDR3, as DNA: TGTGCCAGCAGCTTAGAGATCGGGGGGAGCACAGATACGCAGTATTTT. As protein: CASSLEIGGSTDTQYF. The chain recombines TRBV7-6 with TRBJ2-3; TRBD2 aligns across 7 bases. This CDR3 is built from 16 residues. V shed 1 base and J 0 bases; nucleotides not matched to a gene: 4. Germline values: CDR1 SGHVS, CDR2 FNYEAQ.

The V gene is TRBV13, the J gene TRBJ2-7; a weak D match, TRBD2 (6 bases). Germline CDR1 and CDR2: PRHDT and FYEKMQ (reference sequence). Between the trimmed V and J ends, which lost 0 bases and 6 bases, there was a span of 9 bases. The CDR3 consists of 13 residues. CDR3 nucleotide sequence: TGTGCCAGCAGCTTAGGCCGGGGGATCGAGCAGTACTTC. Protein product: CASSLGRGIEQYF.

The chain combines TRBV19 with TRBJ1-5; D is unresolved. Germline values: CDR1 LNHDA, CDR2 SQIVND (reference sequence). The CDR3 length is 13 residues. V was clipped by 7 bases and J by 5 bases, with 12 bases between them. DNA of the CDR3: TGTGCCAGTACCAACGGGATTGATCAGCCCCAGCATTTT. This codes for CASTNGIDQPQHF.

This clonotype was found many times. The genes are TRBV7-8 and TRBJ2-5, with D possibly TRBD2 on 5 matching bases. The germline V gene has CDR1 SGHVS and CDR2 FQNEAQ. The CDR3 extends over 14 amino acids. Between the trimmed V and J ends, which lost 3 bases and 2 bases, there was a span of 10 bases. The chain's CDR3 is CASSFIPGQETQYF. As DNA, the CDR3 is TGTGCCAGCAGCTTCATTCCGGGGCAAGAGACCCAGTACTTC.

V usage is TRBV20-1 and J usage is TRBJ1-3; the match to TRBD1 covers 7 bases. Per the germline V gene, CDR1 is DFQATT and CDR2 is SNEGSKA (reference sequence). This CDR3 is 14 amino acids long. The ends lost 6 bases at V and 0 bases at J; junction bases unmatched: 5. This chain's CDR3 is CSAPGQISGNTIYF. CDR3 in DNA: TGCAGTGCCCCGGGACAGATCTCTGGAAACACCATATATTTT.

This clonotype was recorded a few times. The chain recombines TRBV6-1 with TRBJ2-5, with TRBD2 matching 13 bases. This CDR3 region has 17 residues. Trimming removed 5 bases from V and 1 base from J; junction bases left unmatched: 7. Looked up from germline, CDR1 is MNHNS and CDR2 is SASEGT. CDR3 in DNA: TGTGCCAGCAGTCCCGGGACTAGCGGGGCCTCCCAAGAGACCCAGTACTTC. Protein sequence: CASSPGTSGASQETQYF.

The rearrangement joins TRBV29-1 to TRBJ2-7; a weak D match, TRBD1 (6 bases). There are 15 residues in the CDR3. Germline V gene lookup returns CDR1 SQVTM and CDR2 ANQGSEA. The V and J ends lost 1 base and 2 bases respectively, with 15 bases between them. The DNA of the CDR3 is TGCAGCGTTGAAGCGTTTCAGGGGCGTACCTACGAGCAGTACTTC. Translation gives CSVEAFQGRTYEQYF.

This rearrangement joins TRBV12-3 or TRBV12-4 to TRBJ1-1; D gene unclear. The CDR3 spans 14 residues. V lost 5 bases to trimming and J lost 1 base, with 11 bases between them. As DNA, the CDR3 is TGTGCCAGCAGTCCCGAGGCAACGAACACTGAAGCTTTCTTT. This codes for CASSPEATNTEAFF.

The chain joins TRBV4-3 to TRBJ1-5, with 7 positions matching TRBD1. There are 15 residues in the CDR3. After removal of 0 bases from V and 7 bases from J, the junction contained 6 bases not matched to a gene. Germline CDR1 reads LGHNA; CDR2 reads YSLEER. CDR3 amino acids: CASSQDGDRSQPQHF. CDR3 DNA: TGCGCCAGCAGCCAAGATGGGGACAGATCCCAGCCCCAGCATTTT.

This clonotype was picked up many times. This chain connects TRBV7-8 to TRBJ2-5, with 8 bases aligning to TRBD2. The ends lost 0 bases at V and 4 bases at J; junction bases unmatched: 10. The germline gives CDR1 SGHVS, CDR2 FQNEAQ. This CDR3 contains 17 residues. In DNA form, the CDR3 reads TGTGCCAGCAGCTTAGCGCGTAACGGGGGGGCCGCAGAGACCCAGTACTTC. This sequence encodes CASSLARNGGAAETQYF. The full variable domain, in which reference TRBV7-8 and TRBJ2-5 provide the parts outside the CDR3, is GAGVSQSPRYKVAKRGQDVALRCDPISGHVSLFWYQQALGQGPEFLTYFQNEAQLDKSGLPSDRFFAERPEGSVSTLKIQRTQQEDSAVYLCASSLARNGGAAETQYFGPGTRLLVL.

The chain carries TRBV5-1 and TRBJ1-1; 9 positions match TRBD1. The CDR3 is 16 amino acids. The ends lost 2 bases at V and 7 bases at J; junction bases unmatched: 12. Looked up from germline, CDR1 is SGHRS and CDR2 is YFSETQ. CDR3 DNA: TGCGCCAGCAGCTTATCTGTTACCGGGACAGGGAATGAAGCTTTCTTT. This encodes CASSLSVTGTGNEAFF.

The chain combines TRBV12-3 or TRBV12-4 with TRBJ2-5, with a tentative D call TRBD2 (7 bases). This CDR3 spans 13 amino acids. The germline V and J ends were trimmed by 10 bases and 5 bases, with 17 bases remaining between them. The CDR3 sequence is CATWGGGSETQYF. The CDR3 DNA sequence: TGTGCCACTTGGGGGGGCGGTAGTGAGACCCAGTACTTC.

This clonotype has a handful of counts. The chain is built from TRBV10-3 and TRBJ2-7, with 7 bases aligning to TRBD1. Unmatched junction bases numbered 4, after V lost 2 bases and J lost 3 bases. CDR1 is ENHRY and CDR2 is SYGVKD in the germline V gene. This CDR3 has 14 amino acids. The chain's CDR3 is CAISEGTVDYEQYF. The CDR3 nucleotides read TGTGCCATCAGTGAGGGGACAGTTGACTACGAGCAGTACTTC.

The J gene is TRBJ2-7, the V gene TRBV6-2 or TRBV6-3; 7 nucleotides match TRBD1. CDR3 length equals 15 residues. With 6 bases clipped from V and 2 bases from J, the junction kept 10 bases outside the gene matches. CDR1 and CDR2 (germline): MNHEY, SVGEGT. CDR3 amino acids: CASSQATGNPYEQYV. The CDR3 DNA sequence: TGTGCCAGCAGCCAAGCGACAGGGAACCCCTACGAGCAGTACGTC.

The CDR3 DNA follows: TGTGCCAGCAGCCCGGGTGGGACTGACAATGAGCAGTTCTTC. It specifies CASSPGGTDNEQFF. V gene TRBV9 combines with J gene TRBJ2-1, with D possibly matching TRBD2 (6 bases). V was trimmed by 4 bases and J by 5 bases, leaving 13 bases between them. Per the germline V gene, CDR1 is SGDLS and CDR2 is YYNGEE. The CDR3 spans 14 residues. The entire variable domain, with the rest obtained from reference TRBV9 and TRBJ2-1, is as follows: DSGVTQTPKHLITATGQRVTLRCSPRSGDLSVYWYQQSLDQGLQFLIQYYNGEERAKGNILERFSAQQFPDLHSELNLSSLELGDSALYFCASSPGGTDNEQFFGPGTRLTVL.